One sample yielded the 26 T cell receptor beta chains listed below, sequenced in a study of CD8+CD57+ T cells in acquired aplastic anemia. Genomic DNA was employed as the template in profiling TCR beta VDJ and CDR3. TCRdb reprocessed the reads via MiXCR and lists one record per CDR3 protein. The profile shows 200,000 to 250,000 distinct CDR3 sequences, about half of them singletons. Patients picked for sequencing had shown CD8+CD57+ cell expansion detected by flow cytometry. Sequenced sample: sorted CD4+, CD8+, or CD8+CD57+ T cells (not recorded which) from PBMCs. All receptors derive from a human donor with aplastic anemia.

The chain combines TRBV7-3 with TRBJ1-2; 9 nucleotides match TRBD1. This CDR3 contains 14 residues. The J segment lost 12 bases and the V segment lost 6 bases, leaving 14 bases of the junction unmatched. Germline V gives CDR1 SGHTA, CDR2 FQGTGA. CDR3 nucleotides: TGTGCCAGCAGATACGGACAGGGGACCTCTGGAAACACCTTC. Its protein is CASRYGQGTSGNTF. The full variable domain, completed using reference TRBV7-3 and TRBJ1-2, is GAGVSQTPSNKVTEKGKYVELRCDPISGHTALYWYRQSLGQGPEFLIYFQGTGAADDSGLPNDRFFAVRPEGSVSTLKIQRTERGDSAVYLCASRYGQGTSGNTFGSGTRLTVV.

This clonotype has only a few counts. The CDR3 nucleotides are TGCAGTGCCCGGACAGGTTACGAGCAGTACTTC. This translates into CSARTGYEQYF. The chain links TRBV20-1 to TRBJ2-7, with 7 bases matching TRBD1. V lost 6 bases, J lost 4 bases, and 3 bases stayed unmatched. The CDR3 totals 11 residues. Germline CDR1 reads DFQATT; CDR2 reads SNEGSKA (reference sequence).

The chain combines TRBV19 with TRBJ1-5, with D uncertain. CDR3 length: 14 residues. Germline CDR1 is LNHDA and CDR2 is SQIVND (reference sequence). Trimming stripped 7 bases from V and 7 bases from J, with 17 bases between. The DNA for the CDR3 is TGTGCCAGTAAAACCGGGGTAGAGGAACAGCCCCAGCATTTT. Its translation is CASKTGVEEQPQHF.

At least ten counts were recorded for this clonotype. The chain employs TRBV15 and TRBJ2-2; D is possibly TRBD1 (6 bases). CDR3 length equals 17 residues. Trimming cost V 3 bases and J 0 bases, with 14 bases left between them. CDR1 and CDR2 (germline): LNHNV, YYDKDF (reference sequence). The CDR3, as DNA: TGTGCCACCAGCAGCGGTCCCGGACAGTCGAACACCGGGGAGCTGTTTTTT. Amino acid sequence: CATSSGPGQSNTGELFF.

At least ten counts were recorded for this clonotype. The J gene is TRBJ2-7, the V gene TRBV6-5; D not resolved. The germline V gene has CDR1 MNHEY and CDR2 SVGAGI. This CDR3 contains 14 residues. Trimming stripped 5 bases from V and 3 bases from J, with 14 bases between. The CDR3 sequence: CASSPGPDNYEQYF. For the CDR3, the DNA is TGTGCCAGCAGTCCCGGGCCCGACAACTACGAGCAGTACTTC.

This clonotype has at least ten counts. This chain connects TRBV2 to TRBJ2-7, with unresolved D. The CDR3 sequence is 12 residues long. Trimming pared 3 bases from V and 2 bases from J, leaving 5 bases between. Germline CDR1 reads SNHLY; CDR2 reads FYNNEI. CDR3 amino acids: CASSEETYEQYF. CDR3 coding DNA: TGTGCCAGCAGTGAGGAAACCTACGAGCAGTACTTC.

This clonotype showed up many times. This rearrangement joins TRBV6-1 to TRBJ1-6, with TRBD1 matching 8 bases. The CDR3 spans 16 residues. Germline V gene sequence: CDR1 MNHNS, CDR2 SASEGT. J gave up 5 bases and V 4 bases, and 7 bases lay outside the gene matches. CDR3 protein: CASSAYRDRNNSPLHF. Here the CDR3 DNA reads TGTGCCAGCAGTGCTTACCGGGACAGGAATAATTCACCCCTCCACTTT.

The sample holds one count of this clonotype. The chain employs TRBV10-3 and TRBJ2-3; D is possibly TRBD2 (6 bases). The germline V gene has CDR1 ENHRY and CDR2 SYGVKD. Trimming removed 6 bases from V and 0 bases from J, with 22 bases in between. The length of the CDR3 is 18 residues. The CDR3 region is CAIRVEEGRGKSTDTQYF. As DNA, the CDR3 is TGTGCCATCAGGGTGGAGGAGGGGCGGGGTAAGAGCACAGATACGCAGTATTTT.

This chain connects TRBV6-6 to TRBJ1-1; tentative D call: TRBD1 (5 bases). The germline V gene encodes CDR1 MNHNY and CDR2 SVGAGI (reference sequence). This CDR3 has 14 amino acids. V lost 6 bases and J 4 bases, leaving 15 bases between the germline ends. In nucleotides, the CDR3 is TGTGCCAGCAGCCAAGGGGCAGGGAGCACTGAAGCTTTCTTT. It translates to CASSQGAGSTEAFF.

This clonotype was counted many times. V gene TRBV20-1 combines with J gene TRBJ1-1; 8 bases are shared with TRBD1. Trimming removed 7 bases from V and 4 bases from J; junction bases left unmatched: 8. Germline V gene data show CDR1 as DFQATT and CDR2 as SNEGSKA (reference sequence). The CDR3 length is 13 residues. The CDR3 region is CSGRTGRGTEAFF. The CDR3 region has the DNA TGCAGTGGCCGGACAGGGCGGGGCACTGAAGCTTTCTTT.

As concerns this clonotype: Given a much more abundant clone one base away, this may be a read error. The chain uses TRBV5-1 and TRBJ2-1; D gene unclear. Germline V gives CDR1 SGHRS, CDR2 YFSETQ. V dropped 2 bases and J dropped 8 bases, with 11 bases sitting between them. The CDR3 has 13 amino acids. CDR3 sequence reads: CASSLSPLDEQFF. CDR3 sequence (DNA): TGCGCCAGCAGCTTAAGCCCTTTGGATGAGCAGTTCTTC. Variable domain in full (rest from reference TRBV5-1 and TRBJ2-1): KAGVTQTPRYLIKTRGQQVTLSCSPISGHRSVSWYQQTPGQGLQFLFEYFSETQRNKGNFPGRFSGRQFSNSRSEMNVSTLELGDSALYLCASSLSPLDEQFFGPGTRLTVL.

For the CDR3, the DNA is TGCAGTGCTGAAGACTCAGGGGGAACCCTTTTTAATTCACCCCTCCACTTT. Translated: CSAEDSGGTLFNSPLHF. V usage is TRBV20-1 and J usage is TRBJ1-6; TRBD1 matches 7 bases. Trimming at V came to 5 bases and at J to 6 bases, leaving 16 bases not matched to a gene. Germline V gives CDR1 DFQATT, CDR2 SNEGSKA (reference sequence). The CDR3 has 17 amino acids.

The gene calls are TRBV28 and TRBJ2-1; D is undetermined. The CDR3 totals 13 residues. CDR1 and CDR2 (germline): MDHEN, SYDVKM. The V and J ends lost 4 bases and 6 bases respectively, with 10 bases between them. The CDR3 protein is CASSSPSPNEQFF. DNA of the CDR3: TGTGCCAGCAGTTCCCCCTCCCCCAATGAGCAGTTCTTC.

This clonotype was recorded many times. This sequence joins TRBV20-1 and TRBJ2-3; 12 positions agree with TRBD1. Germline values: CDR1 DFQATT, CDR2 SNEGSKA (reference sequence). The CDR3 runs 16 residues. The junction had 9 bases not matched to a gene; V was cut back by 5 bases and J by 3 bases. This CDR3 reads CSAGDRGRGATDTQYF. Here the CDR3 DNA reads TGCAGTGCTGGGGACAGGGGGCGAGGGGCGACAGATACGCAGTATTTT.

This clonotype was counted a few times. The chain carries TRBV10-3 and TRBJ2-5; the match to TRBD2 covers 9 bases. Unmatched junction bases numbered 1, after V lost 0 bases and J lost 2 bases. The germline CDR1 and CDR2 sequences are ENHRY and SYGVKD. CDR3 length equals 15 residues. CDR3 bases: TGTGCCATCAGTGAGTCTCTAGCGGGGCAAGAGACCCAGTACTTC. Protein: CAISESLAGQETQYF.

Ten or more counts support this clonotype. This chain links TRBV6-5 with TRBJ1-2; TRBD1 aligns across 9 bases. The CDR3 loop spans 14 amino acids. CDR1 and CDR2 (germline): MNHEY, SVGAGI. V shed 6 bases, J shed 4 bases, and the junction held 6 bases outside the gene matches. The DNA of the CDR3 is TGTGCCAGCAGAAGCGGACAGGGGCCCTATGGCTACACCTTC. Encoded protein: CASRSGQGPYGYTF.

This clonotype has a count of ten or more. The V gene is TRBV7-9, the J gene TRBJ1-6; tentatively, D is TRBD1 (6 bases). There are 16 residues in the CDR3. Trimming took off 2 bases at V and 8 bases at J, with 16 bases between the two ends. Germline lookup yields CDR1 SEHNR and CDR2 FQNEAQ (reference sequence). The CDR3 loop is CASSLLGGADDSPLHF. In nucleotides, the CDR3 is TGTGCCAGCAGCTTACTTGGGGGGGCGGATGATTCACCCCTCCACTTT. The full variable domain, its missing parts supplied by reference TRBV7-9 and TRBJ1-6, is DTGVSQNPRHKITKRGQNVTFRCDPISEHNRLYWYRQTLGQGPEFLTYFQNEAQLEKSRLLSDRFSAERPKGSFSTLEIQRTEQGDSAMYLCASSLLGGADDSPLHFGNGTRLTVT.

This clonotype has a count of ten or more. The chain couples TRBV6-1 to TRBJ1-6, with D possibly matching TRBD1 (6 bases). The CDR3 extends over 15 amino acids. V gave up 11 bases and J gave up 9 bases, with 23 bases separating them. Germline V gene sequence: CDR1 MNHNS, CDR2 SASEGT. CDR3 region: CALQGGGAVGSPLHF. For the CDR3, the DNA is TGTGCCCTCCAAGGAGGGGGGGCAGTAGGTTCACCCCTCCACTTT.

The rearrangement uses TRBV7-2 and TRBJ2-5, with 8 bases that match TRBD1. This CDR3 contains 14 residues. Germline CDR1 SGHTA, CDR2 FQGNSA. The J segment lost 2 bases and the V segment lost 5 bases, leaving 4 bases of the junction unmatched. The CDR3 here is CASSQGTGQETQYF. Written as DNA, the CDR3 is TGTGCCAGCAGCCAAGGGACAGGACAAGAGACCCAGTACTTC.

This clonotype was observed once. V usage is TRBV6-1 and J usage is TRBJ2-6, with 7 bases that match TRBD1. Germline values: CDR1 MNHNS, CDR2 SASEGT. The CDR3 contains 18 residues. Trimming removed 6 bases from V and 0 bases from J; junction bases left unmatched: 11. The CDR3 nucleotides read TGTGCCAGCAGGGGAATATACGGGACAGCCTCTGGGGCCAACGTCCTGACTTTC. Translating it yields CASRGIYGTASGANVLTF.

In this sample, this clonotype turned up a few times. A much larger clone lies one base from this, so it may be a read error. The V and J genes are TRBV11-2 and TRBJ2-7, with D perhaps matching TRBD2 (6 bases). V was shortened by 3 bases and J by 2 bases, with 14 bases between the two germline ends. This CDR3 region has 15 residues. Germline V gene data show CDR1 as SGHAT and CDR2 as FQNNGV. CDR3 DNA: TGTGCCAGCAGCTTCATTGGGACTGACCCCTACGAGCAGTACTTC. As protein: CASSFIGTDPYEQYF.

On this clonotype itself: The junction departs from the called germline gene at one end, perhaps through a read error. This rearrangement joins TRBV15 to TRBJ2-3; the D gene could be TRBD1 or TRBD2 (5 bases each). Germline V CDR1 and CDR2: LNHNV, YYDKDF (reference sequence). This CDR3 contains 17 residues. The CDR3 nucleotides are TGTGCCACCAGCAGACTGGGGCAGGATTCTAGCACAGATACGCAGTATTTC. It codes for CATSRLGQDSSTDTQYF.

In regard to this clonotype: It is likely a read error, because the conserved phenylalanine at the end of the CDR3 is missing. V gene TRBV5-1 combines with J gene TRBJ1-3, with D tentatively TRBD1 (5 bases). Germline assignment: CDR1 SGHRS and CDR2 YFSETQ. This CDR3 region has 15 residues. With 5 bases removed from V and 0 bases from J, the gap between germline ends came to 12 bases. The CDR3 sequence is CASRPDISSGNTIYL. For the CDR3, the DNA is TGCGCCAGCAGACCGGACATCAGCTCTGGAAACACCATATATCTT.

This clonotype was observed many times. The chain carries TRBV5-1 and TRBJ1-5, with D possibly being TRBD1 (6 bases). From germline, CDR1 is SGHRS and CDR2 YFSETQ. This CDR3 spans 14 amino acids. V was clipped by 1 base and J by 7 bases, with 12 bases between them. CDR3 sequence: CASSLNGGGQPQHF. The DNA of the CDR3 is TGCGCCAGCAGCTTGAATGGGGGGGGCCAGCCCCAGCATTTT. Together with reference TRBV5-1 and TRBJ1-5, the CDR3 gives the full variable domain: KAGVTQTPRYLIKTRGQQVTLSCSPISGHRSVSWYQQTPGQGLQFLFEYFSETQRNKGNFPGRFSGRQFSNSRSEMNVSTLELGDSALYLCASSLNGGGQPQHFGDGTRLSIL.

With respect to this clonotype: The junction differs from germline at one of its ends, possibly a read error. The V and J genes are TRBV24-1 and TRBJ1-5, with D possibly TRBD1 on 6 matching bases. Germline V gene data show CDR1 as KGHDR and CDR2 as SFDVKD. The CDR3 totals 14 residues. CDR3 residues: CASSLAGGRQPQHF. The CDR3 DNA is TGTGCCAGCAGTTTGGCTGGGGGGCGTCAGCCCCAGCATTTT.

This clonotype was seen at least ten times. The genes are TRBV20-1 and TRBJ2-3; D gene uncertain. Germline CDR1 is DFQATT and CDR2 is SNEGSKA (reference sequence). The ends were cut back, 1 base at V and 9 bases at J, with 8 bases in the middle. This CDR3 region has 11 residues. This CDR3 is CSARGGSTQYF. The CDR3 region has the DNA TGCAGTGCTAGAGGGGGTAGCACGCAGTATTTT.